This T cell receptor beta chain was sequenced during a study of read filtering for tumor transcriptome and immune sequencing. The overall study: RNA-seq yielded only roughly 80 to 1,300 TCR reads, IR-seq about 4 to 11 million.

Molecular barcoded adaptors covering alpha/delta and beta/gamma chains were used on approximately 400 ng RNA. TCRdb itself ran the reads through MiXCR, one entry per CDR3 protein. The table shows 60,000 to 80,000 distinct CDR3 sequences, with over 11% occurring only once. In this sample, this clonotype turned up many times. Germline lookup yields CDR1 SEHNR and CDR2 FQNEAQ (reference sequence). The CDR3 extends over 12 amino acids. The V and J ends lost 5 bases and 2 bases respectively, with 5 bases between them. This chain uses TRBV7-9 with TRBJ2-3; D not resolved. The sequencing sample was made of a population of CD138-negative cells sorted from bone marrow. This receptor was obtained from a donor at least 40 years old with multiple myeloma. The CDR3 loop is CASSPTTDTQYF. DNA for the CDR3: TGTGCCAGCAGCCCGACCACAGATACGCAGTATTTT.